This TCR beta chain was recovered during a study of tumor-infiltrating lymphocytes in primary liver carcinoma. As regards this clonotype: This may stem from a read error, because a much larger clone lies one nucleotide away.

The CDR3 consists of 16 residues. Trimming stripped 5 bases from V and 4 bases from J, with 20 bases between. The germline CDR1 and CDR2 sequences are SQVTM and ANQGSEA. The source of the blood RNA was unsorted whole blood, and germline DNA was extracted as well. From 500 ng total RNA, TCR beta cDNA was generated with a primer in the constant region. A slightly modified ARM-PCR protocol with three nested multiplex PCR rounds produced these TCR beta libraries. The two initial PCR rounds, roughly 11 cycles each, used TRBV1-TRBV30 forward and C-beta reverse primers. One entry per CDR3 protein, called by TCRdb with MiXCR from the multiplex PCR reads. The sample lists fewer than 350,000 distinct CDR3 sequences; approximately 65% were seen once.

This sequence joins TRBV29-1 and TRBJ2-2; a weak D match, TRBD1 (6 bases). The source material was peripheral blood. The TCR was taken from a man aged 35 to 55 with primary liver carcinoma and hepatitis B virus infection. Here the CDR3 reads CSVMGAEGVTTGELFF. CDR3 DNA: TGCAGCGTTATGGGGGCCGAAGGAGTGACCACCGGGGAGCTGTTTTTT.